This T cell receptor (beta chain) originates from a study of CD8 T cells in ankylosing spondylitis. V was pared by 7 bases and J by 4 bases, with 19 bases between. This CDR3 has 15 amino acids. Quantitative molecular-barcoded 5'-RACE generated the TCR beta libraries. TCRdb re-analysed the 5' RACE reads in MiXCR, keeping a single row per CDR3 protein. The sample shows 250,000 or so distinct CDR3 sequences, 18% of them seen only once. Study results and caveats: A TCR beta motif of about eight highly homologous variants appeared characteristic of ankylosing spondylitis blood. Disease-linked clones were reportedly significantly enriched in matched ankylosing spondylitis synovial fluid.

Turning to this clonotype: Its antigen remains unidentified.

This receptor was taken from a male donor with ankylosing spondylitis or in good health (not recorded which). Source material: blood, either unsorted or a sorted T cell fraction (not recorded which). This chain connects TRBV12-3 or TRBV12-4 to TRBJ1-1; a weak D match, TRBD1 (5 bases). CDR3 DNA: TGTGCCAGCACCCTAAGGGGCAGAGGTCCCACTGAAGCTTTCTTT. It encodes CASTLRGRGPTEAFF.